The clone carrying this T cell receptor (beta chain) was seen repeatedly, ten times or more. Germline CDR1 SEHNR, CDR2 FQNEAQ (reference sequence). The V and J ends lost 4 bases and 11 bases, in that order; junction bases with no gene match: 8. The CDR3 consists of 13 residues. TCRdb re-derived calls from the 5' RACE reads in MiXCR, one entry per CDR3 protein. The data show around 41,000 distinct CDR3 sequences, roughly 7.1% seen once. This specimen comes from a study of spatial heterogeneity in lung cancer. Sample time point: sample taken at primary tumor resection. Frozen PBMC, nontumor lung or tumor provided whole RNA, which was sequenced unsorted.

Sequencing was performed on PBMCs, taken at surgery. This sequence joins TRBV7-9 and TRBJ2-1, with TRBD1 matching over 7 bases. The TCR sequence derives from a female donor with early-stage non-small cell lung cancer. For the CDR3, the DNA is TGTGCCAGCAGCTCCACAGGGGTTAGACAGCAGTTCTTC. The encoded protein is CASSSTGVRQQFF.